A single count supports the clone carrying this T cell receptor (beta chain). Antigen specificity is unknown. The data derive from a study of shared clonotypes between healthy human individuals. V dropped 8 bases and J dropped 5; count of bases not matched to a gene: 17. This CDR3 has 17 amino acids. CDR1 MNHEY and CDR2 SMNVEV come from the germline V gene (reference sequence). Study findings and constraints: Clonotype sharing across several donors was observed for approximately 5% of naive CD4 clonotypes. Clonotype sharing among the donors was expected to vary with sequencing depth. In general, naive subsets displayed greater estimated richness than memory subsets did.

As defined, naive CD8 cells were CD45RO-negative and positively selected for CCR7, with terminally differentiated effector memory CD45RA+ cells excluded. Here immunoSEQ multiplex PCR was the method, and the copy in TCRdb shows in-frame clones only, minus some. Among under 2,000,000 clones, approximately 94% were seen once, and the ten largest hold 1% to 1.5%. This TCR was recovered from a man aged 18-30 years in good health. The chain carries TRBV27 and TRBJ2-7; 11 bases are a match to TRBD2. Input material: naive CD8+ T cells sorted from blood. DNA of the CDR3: TGTGCCAGCGGGACCTCCACTGTACTAGCGGGGGCCCACGAGCAGTACTTC. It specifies CASGTSTVLAGAHEQYF.